These 21 T cell receptor beta chains were all obtained from the same sample, sequenced in a study of neurological immune-mediated disorders. Using its own MiXCR run on the 5' RACE reads, TCRdb lists one record per CDR3 protein. The profile covers roughly 45,000 distinct CDR3 sequences, with 3% to 3.5% appearing a single time and about 16% taken by the ten largest. The source material was PBMCs. These receptors were taken from a woman aged 45-60 years with multiple sclerosis.

This clonotype was detected ten times or more. V usage is TRBV2 and J usage is TRBJ2-1; TRBD1 matches 9 bases. This CDR3 has 13 amino acids. Germline lookup yields CDR1 SNHLY and CDR2 FYNNEI. V lost 3 bases to trimming and J lost 7 bases; unmatched junction nucleotides: 1. The CDR3 DNA sequence: TGTGCCAGCAGTGAGGACAGGGGTAATGAGCAGTTCTTC. Protein product: CASSEDRGNEQFF.

This clonotype was picked up many times. The genes are TRBV12-3 or TRBV12-4 and TRBJ1-2, with D unclear. CDR3 length: 13 residues. V dropped 6 bases and J dropped 5 bases, with 13 bases sitting between them. The DNA for the CDR3 is TGTGCCAGCAGCCCAGCACGGGGATATGGCTACACCTTC. Protein sequence: CASSPARGYGYTF.

This clonotype came up many times. V usage is TRBV20-1 and J usage is TRBJ1-3, with 9 bases identical to TRBD1. V shed 4 bases, J shed 7 bases, and the junction held 11 bases outside the gene matches. CDR3 length: 15 amino acids. Germline V gene sequence: CDR1 DFQATT, CDR2 SNEGSKA (reference sequence). The CDR3 loop reads CSATTGQGRGNTIYF. As DNA, the CDR3 is TGCAGTGCTACCACCGGACAGGGGAGAGGGAACACCATATATTTT.

Many counts were recorded for this clonotype. V and J are TRBV5-1 and TRBJ2-3; D is tentatively TRBD1 or TRBD2 (6 bases each). V lost 2 bases and J lost 6, with 16 bases in between. CDR1 is SGHRS, CDR2 YFSETQ, per germline. This CDR3 comprises 15 residues. The CDR3 coding sequence is TGCGCCAGCAGCTTAAGCCTAGCGCAGGGGGATACGCAGTATTTT. This translates into CASSLSLAQGDTQYF.

This clonotype was counted many times. The chain combines TRBV5-1 with TRBJ2-3, with D perhaps matching TRBD2 (5 bases). Germline V lookup: CDR1 SGHRS, CDR2 YFSETQ. V lost 4 bases and J 2 bases, leaving 17 bases between the germline ends. This CDR3 spans 16 amino acids. CDR3 loop: CASSPRGSAITDTQYF. The CDR3 DNA sequence: TGCGCCAGCAGCCCCCGCGGTAGCGCGATCACAGATACGCAGTATTTT.

This clonotype occurred many times. CDR3 loop: CASSDSRDTGELFF. CDR3 DNA sequence: TGTGCCAGCAGTGACAGCCGCGACACCGGGGAGCTGTTTTTT. The chain carries TRBV25-1 and TRBJ2-2; D remains ambiguous. The CDR3 is 14 amino acids. CDR1 and CDR2 from the germline V gene are MGHDK and SYGVNS. V lost 3 bases, J lost 3 bases, and 8 bases lay in between.

This clonotype was counted between two and nine times. This chain links TRBV7-7 with TRBJ2-5; no definite D call. The CDR3 consists of 14 residues. Germline V gene data show CDR1 as SSHAT and CDR2 as FNYEAQ (reference sequence). The V gene lost 5 bases and the J gene lost 1 base, with 11 bases spanning the gap. CDR3 in amino acids: CASSPGPAQETQYF. The DNA of the CDR3 is TGTGCCAGCAGCCCCGGACCGGCCCAAGAGACCCAGTACTTC.

This clonotype was picked up many times. This chain joins TRBV5-5 and TRBJ1-1; D remains ambiguous. The CDR3 length is 15 residues. Germline V gene sequence: CDR1 SGHKS, CDR2 YYEKEE (reference sequence). V dropped 1 base and J dropped 4 bases, with 14 bases sitting between them. The CDR3 DNA sequence: TGTGCCAGCAGCTTGCTTCCTTCCAGGACCACTGAAGCTTTCTTT. Translated, it gives CASSLLPSRTTEAFF. The full variable domain, rest sourced from reference TRBV5-5 and TRBJ1-1, is DAGVTQSPTHLIKTRGQQVTLRCSPISGHKSVSWYQQVLGQGPQFIFQYYEKEERGRGNFPDRFSARQFPNYSSELNVNALLLGDSALYLCASSLLPSRTTEAFFGQGTRLTVV.

By its share, this clonotype is medium-sized (0.01 to 0.1%). This chain links TRBV6-5 with TRBJ2-7; D is ambiguous. V dropped 7 bases and J dropped 4 bases, with 17 bases sitting between them. Germline V gives CDR1 MNHEY, CDR2 SVGAGI. This CDR3 contains 14 residues. This CDR3 is CASTRDNSAYEQYF. As DNA, the CDR3 is TGTGCCAGCACCCGTGACAACTCAGCGTACGAGCAGTACTTC.

This clonotype was counted many times. This CDR3 reads CASSLEFRGDTQYF. CDR3 in DNA: TGTGCCAGCAGCTTAGAGTTCAGGGGAGATACGCAGTATTTT. V and J are TRBV7-8 and TRBJ2-3; D might be TRBD1 (6 bases). The CDR3 sequence is 14 residues long. Germline CDR1 reads SGHVS; CDR2 reads FQNEAQ. The V end was cut by 1 base, the J end by 5 bases, with 10 bases between.

This clonotype was observed many times. This chain joins TRBV7-2 and TRBJ2-3; TRBD1 agrees at 8 bases. The CDR3 is 19 residues long. The germline V gene has CDR1 SGHTA and CDR2 FQGNSA. Losses at the gene ends were 1 base for V and 2 bases for J; bases not matched to a gene: 14. The CDR3 coding sequence is TGTGCCAGCAGCTTAGGTCTCCCCAGACAGGGGTTAGCCACAGATACGCAGTATTTT. Protein: CASSLGLPRQGLATDTQYF.

Ten or more counts support this clonotype. The V call is TRBV7-9, the J call TRBJ1-6; D is unresolved. There are 15 residues in the CDR3. Trimming shortened V by 5 bases and J by 6 bases, and 14 bases separated the two germline ends. Germline V CDR1 and CDR2: SEHNR, FQNEAQ (reference sequence). This CDR3 is CASSPSGRVNSPLHF. In nucleotides, the CDR3 is TGTGCCAGCAGCCCGAGCGGGAGGGTTAATTCACCCCTCCACTTT.

This clonotype was seen many times. This chain links TRBV27 with TRBJ2-1, with TRBD2 matching 12 bases. There are 16 residues in the CDR3. The germline CDR1 and CDR2 sequences are MNHEY and SMNVEV (reference sequence). After removal of 5 bases from V and 6 bases from J, the junction contained 8 bases not matched to a gene. The CDR3 nucleotides are TGTGCCAGCAGTCTAGCGGGAGGGCCCTGGTCCAATGAGCAGTTCTTC. This codes for CASSLAGGPWSNEQFF.

This clonotype was found many times. The V and J genes are TRBV20-1 and TRBJ2-3; no clear D. Germline V gene sequence: CDR1 DFQATT, CDR2 SNEGSKA (reference sequence). With 3 bases removed from V and 0 bases from J, the gap between germline ends came to 10 bases. The CDR3 sequence is 14 residues long. The CDR3 loop reads CSASRSASTDTQYF. As DNA, the CDR3 is TGCAGTGCTAGCCGCAGTGCTAGCACAGATACGCAGTATTTT.

This clonotype was found many times. V usage is TRBV20-1 and J usage is TRBJ2-1; possibly TRBD2 for D (6 bases). The CDR3 consists of 15 residues. V gave up 3 bases and J gave up 2 bases, with 14 bases separating them. Germline V lookup: CDR1 DFQATT, CDR2 SNEGSKA (reference sequence). The DNA for the CDR3 is TGCAGTGCTAGTTCGGGTGCGGGAACCTACAATGAGCAGTTCTTC. Protein: CSASSGAGTYNEQFF.

This clonotype showed up many times. The chain combines TRBV28 with TRBJ1-5; 8 bases fit TRBD1. Unmatched junction bases numbered 8, after V lost 4 bases and J lost 0 bases. CDR1 and CDR2 from the germline V gene are MDHEN and SYDVKM. The CDR3 has 17 residues. CDR3 in DNA: TGTGCCAGCAGTTCGGACAGGGAGGGGTATAGCAATCAGCCCCAGCATTTT. It yields the protein CASSSDREGYSNQPQHF.

This clonotype was observed many times. This chain links TRBV3-1 with TRBJ1-2, with D unclear. V was clipped by 1 base and J by 8 bases, with 11 bases between them. This CDR3 has 13 amino acids. Germline loops: CDR1 LGHDT, CDR2 YNNKEL (reference sequence). The CDR3 nucleotides are TGTGCCAGCAGCCAAGGTCGGGTATTAGGCTACACCTTC. Its protein is CASSQGRVLGYTF.

On this clonotype: A junction end diverges from the germline sequence, so it may reflect a read error. The chain uses TRBV6-5 and TRBJ1-3; no clear D gene. This CDR3 spans 16 amino acids. Germline V gene lookup returns CDR1 MNHEY and CDR2 SVGAGI. The DNA for the CDR3 is TGTGCCAGCAGTAAGACAACCTGGAGCTCTGGAAAAACCATATATTTT. Protein: CASSKTTWSSGKTIYF.

This clonotype was seen at least ten times. The chain uses TRBV20-1 and TRBJ2-3; D may be TRBD2 (5 bases). V lost 0 bases, J lost 5 bases, and 6 bases lay in between. The germline V gene encodes CDR1 DFQATT and CDR2 SNEGSKA (reference sequence). CDR3 length: 12 residues. The CDR3 bases are TGCAGTGCTAGAGATGAGGGAGATACGCAGTATTTT. This encodes CSARDEGDTQYF.

This clonotype was seen repeatedly, ten times or more. CDR3 DNA: TGCGCCAGCAGCTTGACGCTTTTTAACACCGGGGAGCTGTTTTTT. It codes for CASSLTLFNTGELFF. The genes are TRBV5-1 and TRBJ2-2; unclear D gene. V was trimmed by 1 base and J by 2 bases, leaving 9 bases between them. Germline CDR1 reads SGHRS; CDR2 reads YFSETQ. The CDR3 has 15 amino acids.

The sample holds many counts of this clonotype. DNA for the CDR3: TGTGCCAGCACCCTTCCGGGGGGAATGGAGACCCAGTACTTC. Translating gives CASTLPGGMETQYF. The chain is built from TRBV7-2 and TRBJ2-5; 7 bases agree with TRBD2. Germline V gene sequence: CDR1 SGHTA, CDR2 FQGNSA. This CDR3 spans 14 amino acids. Trimming removed 7 bases from V and 5 bases from J; junction bases left unmatched: 10. The entire variable domain, with the rest obtained from reference TRBV7-2 and TRBJ2-5, is as follows: GAGVSQSPSNKVTEKGKDVELRCDPISGHTALYWYRQSLGQGLEFLIYFQGNSAPDKSGLPSDRFSAERTGGSVSTLTIQRTQQEDSAVYLCASTLPGGMETQYFGPGTRLLVL.